The clone carrying this T cell receptor beta chain was seen more than once but under ten times. The antigen is not known. This record belongs to a study of post-analysis software for immune sequencing data. Study context: The study covered relapsing-remitting, secondary progressive and progressive-relapsing courses of multiple sclerosis.

Study-level results: TRBV5-6, TRBV5-1 and TRBV20-1 were among five TRBV segments more frequent in patients than controls.

Unique molecular identifiers were carried by the TCR beta cDNA libraries. TCRdb itself ran the PCR reads through MiXCR, one entry per CDR3 protein. The sample contains hundreds of thousands of distinct CDR3 sequences, roughly two fifths of which appear only once. The CDR3 contains 14 residues. Trimming stripped 1 base from V and 3 bases from J, with 7 bases between. Germline CDR1 SGHNT, CDR2 YENEEA. This clonotype was sampled from a girl aged 10 to 17 with multiple sclerosis. Material: blood. V usage is TRBV11-3 and J usage is TRBJ1-5; D is ambiguous. Here the CDR3 DNA reads TGTGCCAGCAGCTTAGGGTCGGACAATCAGCCCCAGCATTTT. It encodes CASSLGSDNQPQHF.